Following are 3 T cell receptor beta chains from one sample sequenced in a study of spatial heterogeneity in lung cancer. Sample time point: sample taken at primary tumor resection. Sequencing covered unsorted whole RNA taken from tumor, nontumor lung or frozen PBMC. Using its own MiXCR run on the 5' RACE reads, TCRdb lists one record per CDR3 protein. The table shows approximately 12,000 distinct CDR3 sequences, with around 15% occurring only once. The specimen comprised PBMCs, sampled at surgery. The source of these receptors is a female donor with early-stage non-small cell lung cancer.

The rearrangement joins TRBV3-1 to TRBJ1-6; D possibly corresponds to TRBD1 (6 bases). Germline assignment: CDR1 LGHDT and CDR2 YNNKEL (reference sequence). V dropped 3 bases and J dropped 6 bases, with 15 bases sitting between them. The CDR3 has 16 amino acids. CDR3 DNA sequence: TGTGCCAGCAGCCAGCTAGCGACAGGAGGTAATTCACCCCTCCACTTT. Its translation: CASSQLATGGNSPLHF.

The table lists this clonotype with many counts. The chain links TRBV6-2 or TRBV6-3 to TRBJ2-4, with D possibly called TRBD1 or TRBD2 (6 bases each). V lost 6 bases, J lost 13 bases, and 19 bases lay in between. This CDR3 is 13 amino acids long. The V gene's germline CDR1 is MNHEY and CDR2 SVGEGT. The CDR3 DNA reads TGTGCCAGCAGCCGCAATGGGGGGCCCGTGCAGTACTTC. This encodes CASSRNGGPVQYF.

Sample share makes this clonotype medium-sized (0.01 to 0.1%). The J gene is TRBJ2-3, the V gene TRBV20-1; 8 bases map to TRBD2. This CDR3 is built from 13 residues. With V trimmed by 5 bases and J by 3 bases, 4 bases remained unmatched. In germline, CDR1 is DFQATT, CDR2 SNEGSKA (reference sequence). CDR3 in amino acids: CSAGPGGTDTQYF. The CDR3 bases are TGCAGTGCTGGTCCGGGAGGGACAGATACGCAGTATTTT.